These 8 T cell receptor beta chains originate from one sample sequenced in a study of blood T cell repertoires in COVID-19. Generated by immunoSEQ multiplex PCR, the TCRdb table keeps only in-frame clones and is missing some. This table has about 250,000 clones, around 81% appearing once. The material sequenced was peripheral blood. The receptors were sampled from a man in his fifties or sixties with active or convalescent COVID-19.

The V call is TRBV4-1, the J call TRBJ1-5; TRBD1 aligns across 7 bases. The trim removed 4 bases at V and 3 bases at J, leaving 6 bases unmatched. The CDR3 is 15 amino acids. CDR1 and CDR2 (germline): MGHRA, YSYEKL. CDR3 sequence: CASSPLGQSNQPQHF. DNA for the CDR3: TGCGCCAGCAGCCCCTTGGGACAGTCCAATCAGCCCCAGCATTTT.

CDR3 DNA sequence: TGTGCCAGTAGAACTCTACAGGGGGCCTATGGCTACACCTTC. It encodes CASRTLQGAYGYTF. The chain has TRBV19 and TRBJ1-2; 9 positions agree with TRBD1. The length of the CDR3 is 14 residues. Trimming cost V 6 bases and J 4 bases; bases outside gene matches: 6. Germline V lookup: CDR1 LNHDA, CDR2 SQIVND (reference sequence).

The V gene is TRBV14, the J gene TRBJ2-3; a weak D match, TRBD1 (6 bases). Germline V gene data show CDR1 as SGHDN and CDR2 as FVKESK. V lost 4 bases and J lost 1, with 15 bases in between. The CDR3 is 16 amino acids. Here the CDR3 DNA reads TGTGCCAGCAGCCCCTATCCGACAGGCCGCACAGATACGCAGTATTTT. Amino acids: CASSPYPTGRTDTQYF.

The CDR3 spells CASKGQGATNEKLFF. Written as DNA, the CDR3 is TGTGCCAGCAAGGGACAGGGTGCAACTAATGAAAAACTGTTTTTT. This sequence joins TRBV6-5 and TRBJ1-4, with 9 positions matching TRBD1. Germline V lookup: CDR1 MNHEY, CDR2 SVGAGI. Trimming removed 7 bases from V and 0 bases from J; junction bases left unmatched: 3. CDR3 length: 15 residues.

The sample holds one count of this clone. The CDR3 region is CASSLDRQRNQPQHF. The CDR3 DNA reads as TGTGCCAGCAGCTTAGACCGACAGAGAAATCAGCCCCAGCATTTT. The chain combines TRBV7-8 with TRBJ1-5; weak D call: TRBD1 (5 bases). CDR1 SGHVS and CDR2 FQNEAQ come from the germline V gene. The V end was cut by 1 base, the J end by 4 bases, with 11 bases between. This CDR3 is built from 15 residues.

This clone was observed a few times. The chain employs TRBV4-2 and TRBJ1-5, with TRBD1 matching 9 bases. Germline V gene data show CDR1 as LGHNA and CDR2 as YNFKEQ. V lost 5 bases, J lost 1 base, and 6 bases stayed unmatched. The CDR3 has 16 amino acids. CDR3 sequence: CASSDPGQGSNQPQHF. As DNA, the CDR3 is TGTGCCAGCAGCGACCCGGGACAGGGAAGCAATCAGCCCCAGCATTTT.

The V call is TRBV5-1, the J call TRBJ1-1; tentatively, D is TRBD1 (6 bases). Germline assignment: CDR1 SGHRS and CDR2 YFSETQ. V lost 3 bases and J lost 7, with 16 bases in between. This CDR3 has 14 amino acids. This CDR3 reads CASSSGGLVDEAFF. In DNA form, the CDR3 reads TGCGCCAGCAGCTCCGGGGGGCTGGTAGATGAAGCTTTCTTT.

The table lists this clone with a few counts. The J gene is TRBJ2-5, the V gene TRBV25-1, with 10 bases identical to TRBD2. The CDR3 loop spans 15 amino acids. Germline V lookup: CDR1 MGHDK, CDR2 SYGVNS. The J segment lost 3 bases and the V segment lost 6 bases, leaving 7 bases of the junction unmatched. The CDR3 protein is CASSRSGGPEETQYF. The DNA of the CDR3 is TGTGCCAGCAGCCGTAGCGGGGGGCCTGAAGAGACCCAGTACTTC. The whole variable domain, filled in from reference TRBV25-1 and TRBJ2-5, reads EADIYQTPRYLVIGTGKKITLECSQTMGHDKMYWYQQDPGMELHLIHYSYGVNSTEKGDLSSESTVSRIRTEHFPLTLESARPSHTSQYLCASSRSGGPEETQYFGPGTRLLVL.